This TCR beta chain comes out of a study of blood T cell repertoires in COVID-19. Study summary: From the United States, Italy and Spain came samples of acute and convalescent COVID-19.

Assay used: immunoSEQ multiplex PCR; TCRdb lists only in-frame clones, some missing. Of approximately 280,000 clones in the sample, around 89% were seen once. V gave up 3 bases and J gave up 2 bases, with 8 bases separating them. Germline CDR1 is MNHEY and CDR2 is SMNVEV (reference sequence). CDR3 size: 14 residues. This clone was counted between two and nine times. The sample consisted of PBMCs or T cells enriched from blood (not recorded which). The chain joins TRBV27 to TRBJ2-1; D possibly corresponds to TRBD2 (5 bases). The clonotype comes from a woman aged 18-29 years with acute COVID-19. The CDR3 loop reads CASSFYGTYNEQFF. The CDR3 DNA reads as TGTGCCAGCAGTTTCTACGGGACCTACAATGAGCAGTTCTTC.